This TCR beta chain is drawn from a study of T cells in localized non-small cell lung cancer. Data came from immunoSEQ multiplex PCR; TCRdb stores just in-frame clones and leaves some out. This table holds some 82,000 clones, roughly 75% found once. This TCR was sampled from a man aged 40 to 69 with stage II squamous cell lung carcinoma. The sample was PBMCs, taken before any cancer treatment.

The CDR3 DNA follows: TGTGCCAGCAGCGCCCGAACAGGGTCCAACACTGAAGCTTTCTTT. This gives the protein CASSARTGSNTEAFF. The chain carries TRBV9 and TRBJ1-1, with a possible D match to TRBD1 (6 bases). Trimming removed 3 bases from V and 2 bases from J, with 14 bases in between. Germline V gene sequence: CDR1 SGDLS, CDR2 YYNGEE. The CDR3 covers 15 residues.